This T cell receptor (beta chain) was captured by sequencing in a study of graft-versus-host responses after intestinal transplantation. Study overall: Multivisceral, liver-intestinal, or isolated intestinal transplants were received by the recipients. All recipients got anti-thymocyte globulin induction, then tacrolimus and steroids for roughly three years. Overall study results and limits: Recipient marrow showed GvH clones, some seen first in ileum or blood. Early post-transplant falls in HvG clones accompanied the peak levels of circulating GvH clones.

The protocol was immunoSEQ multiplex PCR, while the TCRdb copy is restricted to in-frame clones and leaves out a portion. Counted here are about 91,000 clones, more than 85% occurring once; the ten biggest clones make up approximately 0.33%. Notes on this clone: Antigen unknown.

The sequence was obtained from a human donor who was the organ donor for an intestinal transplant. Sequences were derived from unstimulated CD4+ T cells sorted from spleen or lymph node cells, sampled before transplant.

This chain's CDR3 is CASSLAGKETQYF. For the CDR3, the DNA is TGTGCCAGCAGCTTAGCCGGGAAAGAGACCCAGTACTTC. The rearrangement uses TRBV11-2 and TRBJ2-5, with D possibly matching TRBD2 (5 bases). The V gene lost 1 base and the J gene lost 3 bases, with 6 bases spanning the gap. The CDR3 length is 13 residues. Germline CDR1 SGHAT, CDR2 FQNNGV.